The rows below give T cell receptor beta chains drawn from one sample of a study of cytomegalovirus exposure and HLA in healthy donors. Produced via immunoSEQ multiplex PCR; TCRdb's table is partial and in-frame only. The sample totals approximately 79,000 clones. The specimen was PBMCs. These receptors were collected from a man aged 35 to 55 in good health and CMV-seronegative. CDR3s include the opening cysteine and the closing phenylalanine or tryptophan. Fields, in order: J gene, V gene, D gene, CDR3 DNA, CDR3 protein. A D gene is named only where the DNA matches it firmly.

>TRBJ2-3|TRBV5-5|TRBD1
TGTGCCAGCAGCGTGACAGGGAGCGATACGCAGTATTTT
CASSVTGSDTQYF
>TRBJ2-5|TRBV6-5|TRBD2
TGTGCCAGCAGCCCAGCGGGGGGGCCGGAGACCCAGTACTTC
CASSPAGGPETQYF
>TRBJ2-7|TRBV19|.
TGTGCCAGTAGTTCCCCCCTCGCGGAGTCCTACGAGCAGTACTTC
CASSSPLAESYEQYF
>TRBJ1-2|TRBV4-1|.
TGCGCCAGCAGCCAAGGCCAGGGAGGATCCTATGGCTACACCTTC
CASSQGQGGSYGYTF
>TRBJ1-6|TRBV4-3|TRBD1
TGCGCCAGCAGCCATCACTCAGGGGGTGAGGATTCACCCCTCCACTTT
CASSHHSGGEDSPLHF
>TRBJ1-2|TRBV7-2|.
TGTGCCAGCAGTTTAGGCCGCGGAGGCTACACCTTC
CASSLGRGGYTF
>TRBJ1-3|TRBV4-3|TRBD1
TGCGCCAGCAGCCAAGATGACAGGGGTTCTGGAAACACCATATATTTT
CASSQDDRGSGNTIYF
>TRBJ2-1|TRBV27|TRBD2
TGTGCCAGCAGGCCGGACCCGGGACTAGCTTATAATGAGCAGTTCTTC
CASRPDPGLAYNEQFF
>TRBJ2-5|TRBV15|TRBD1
TGTGCCACCAGCAGAGGGGGACAGGGGGCTGAGACCCAGTACTTC
CATSRGGQGAETQYF
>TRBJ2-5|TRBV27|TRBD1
TGTGCCAGCAGTTTGACAGGGGGCATCGGGACCCAGTACTTC
CASSLTGGIGTQYF
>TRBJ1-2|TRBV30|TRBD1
TGTGCCTGGAGTTTTGGGACAGCTGTCGTATATGGCTACACCTTC
CAWSFGTAVVYGYTF
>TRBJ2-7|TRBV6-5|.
TGTGCCAGCAGTTACGATGGGGACTCCGAGCAGTACTTC
CASSYDGDSEQYF
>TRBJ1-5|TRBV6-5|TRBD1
TGTGCCAGCAGTTACTCGGGGACAGATCAGCCCCAGCATTTT
CASSYSGTDQPQHF
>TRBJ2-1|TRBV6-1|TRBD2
TGTGCCAGCAGTGGACTAGCGGGGGCCCTTGGAGGGCAGTTCTTC
CASSGLAGALGGQFF
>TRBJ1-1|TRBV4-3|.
TGCGCCAGCAGCCAAGATCCCCCAGGGAGGACTGAAGCTTTCTTT
CASSQDPPGRTEAFF
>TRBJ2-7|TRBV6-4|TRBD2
TGTGCCAGCGACGATGATTCTAGCGGGTATTCCCTGAACTACGAGCAGTACTTC
CASDDDSSGYSLNYEQYF
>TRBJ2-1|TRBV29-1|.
TGCAGCGTTGAAGAATATCTAGCAATGGGCCTGAGCGCCTACAATGAGCAGTTCTTC
CSVEEYLAMGLSAYNEQFF
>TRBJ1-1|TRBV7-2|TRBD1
TGTGCCAGCACCCCGGGACAGAGGAACACTGAAGCTTTCTTT
CASTPGQRNTEAFF
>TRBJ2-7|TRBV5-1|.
TGCGCCAGCAGCTTGGAAGCAGGGTTCAGGCACGAGCAGTACTTC
CASSLEAGFRHEQYF
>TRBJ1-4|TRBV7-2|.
TGTGCCAGCAGCCCCCATCTGGGGGCGGGTGAAAAACTGTTTTTT
CASSPHLGAGEKLFF
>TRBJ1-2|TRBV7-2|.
TGTGCCAGCAGCTCGCGGGGAGGGAACGGCTACACCTTC
CASSSRGGNGYTF
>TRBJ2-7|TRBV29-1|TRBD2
TGCAGCGTTGAAAATGCCGGGAGCGGGAGATTCTACGAGCAGTACTTC
CSVENAGSGRFYEQYF